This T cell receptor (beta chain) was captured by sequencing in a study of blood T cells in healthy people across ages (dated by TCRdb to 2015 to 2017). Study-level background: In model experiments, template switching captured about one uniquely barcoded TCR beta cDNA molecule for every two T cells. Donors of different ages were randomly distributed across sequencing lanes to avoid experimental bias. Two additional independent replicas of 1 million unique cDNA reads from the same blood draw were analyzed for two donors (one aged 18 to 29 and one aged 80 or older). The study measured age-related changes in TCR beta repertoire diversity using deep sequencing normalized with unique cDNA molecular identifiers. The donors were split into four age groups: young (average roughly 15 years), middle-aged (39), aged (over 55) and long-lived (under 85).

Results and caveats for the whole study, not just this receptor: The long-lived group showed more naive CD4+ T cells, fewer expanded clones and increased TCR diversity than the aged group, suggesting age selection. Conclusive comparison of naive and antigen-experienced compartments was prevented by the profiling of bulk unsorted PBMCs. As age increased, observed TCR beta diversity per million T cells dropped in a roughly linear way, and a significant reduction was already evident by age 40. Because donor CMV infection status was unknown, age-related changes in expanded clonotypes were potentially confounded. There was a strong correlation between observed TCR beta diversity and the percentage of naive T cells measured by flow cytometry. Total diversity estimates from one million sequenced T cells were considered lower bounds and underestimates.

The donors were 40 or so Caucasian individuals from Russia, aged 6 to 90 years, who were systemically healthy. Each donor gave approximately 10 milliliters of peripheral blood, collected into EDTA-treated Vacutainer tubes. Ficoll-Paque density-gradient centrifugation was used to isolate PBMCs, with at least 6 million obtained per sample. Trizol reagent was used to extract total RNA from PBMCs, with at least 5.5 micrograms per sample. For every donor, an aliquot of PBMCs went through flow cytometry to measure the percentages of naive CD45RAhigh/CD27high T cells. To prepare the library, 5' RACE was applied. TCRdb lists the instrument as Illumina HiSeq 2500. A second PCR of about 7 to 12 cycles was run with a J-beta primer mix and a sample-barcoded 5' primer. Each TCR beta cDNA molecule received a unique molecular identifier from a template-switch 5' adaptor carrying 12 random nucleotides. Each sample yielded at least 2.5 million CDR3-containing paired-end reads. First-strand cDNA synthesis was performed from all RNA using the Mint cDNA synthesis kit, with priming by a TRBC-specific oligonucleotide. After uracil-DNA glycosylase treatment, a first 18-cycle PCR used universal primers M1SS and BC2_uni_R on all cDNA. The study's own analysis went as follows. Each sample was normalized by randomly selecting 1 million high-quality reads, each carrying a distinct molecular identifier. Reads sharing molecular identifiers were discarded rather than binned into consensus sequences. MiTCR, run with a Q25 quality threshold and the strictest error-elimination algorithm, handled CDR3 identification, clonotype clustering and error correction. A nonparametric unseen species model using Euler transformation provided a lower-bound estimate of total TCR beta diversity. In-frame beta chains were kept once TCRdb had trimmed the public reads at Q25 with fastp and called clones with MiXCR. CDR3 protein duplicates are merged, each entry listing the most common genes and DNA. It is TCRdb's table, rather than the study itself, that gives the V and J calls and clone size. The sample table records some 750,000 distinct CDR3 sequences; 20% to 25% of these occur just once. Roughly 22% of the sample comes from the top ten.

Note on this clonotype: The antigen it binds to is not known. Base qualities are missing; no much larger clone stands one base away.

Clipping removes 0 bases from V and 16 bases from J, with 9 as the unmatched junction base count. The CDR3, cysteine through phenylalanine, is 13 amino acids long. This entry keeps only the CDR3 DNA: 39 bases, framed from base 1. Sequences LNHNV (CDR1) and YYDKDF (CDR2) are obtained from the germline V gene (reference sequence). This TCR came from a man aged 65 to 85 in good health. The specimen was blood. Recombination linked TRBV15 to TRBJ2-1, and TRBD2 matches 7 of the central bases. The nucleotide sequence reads TGTGCCACCAGCAGAGATCAGTCAAGCGGGGTTTTCTTC. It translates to CATSRDQSSGVFF.